These T cell receptor beta chains were read from a single sample in a study of blood T cell repertoires in COVID-19. Assay: immunoSEQ multiplex PCR; the TCRdb copy retains only in-frame clones and omits some. In the table there are more than 150,000 clones, around 91% of which are singletons. Sequencing was performed on peripheral blood. These receptors all stem from a woman in her 40s with acute or convalescent COVID-19. Each CDR3 is given with its conserved first and last residue. The D gene is left open where the match is weak. Rows give clone size only sometimes, using once, few, many, or a class for an expanded clone.

d_call	j_call	v_call	clone_size	cdr3_nt	cdr3_aa
.	TRBJ1-1	TRBV6-1	.	TGTGCCAGCAGTGAAGGGCCCGCGAACACTGAAGCTTTCTTT	CASSEGPANTEAFF
.	TRBJ1-1	TRBV5-1	.	TGCGCCAGCAGCTTGTTTCTAATGAACACTGAAGCTTTCTTT	CASSLFLMNTEAFF
.	TRBJ1-4	TRBV9	.	TGTGCCAGCAGCGTAGGTACAGGGCGGTTTGAAAAACTGTTTTTT	CASSVGTGRFEKLFF
.	TRBJ2-1	TRBV9	.	TGTGCCAGCAGCGTAGGATTGTATCAAAGAGTCGATGAGCAGTTCTTC	CASSVGLYQRVDEQFF
TRBD2	TRBJ2-3	TRBV10-3	.	TGTGCCATCAGTGAGTGGGGGGGAGCAAAAGATACGCAGTATTTT	CAISEWGGAKDTQYF
TRBD2	TRBJ2-7	TRBV28	.	TGTGCCAGCAGTGGGACTAGCGGGAGATACAGTCCCTACGAGCAGTACTTC	CASSGTSGRYSPYEQYF
TRBD1	TRBJ1-2	TRBV27	once	TGTGCCAGCAGTTTAGGACAGGGGACCTACTATGGCTACACCTTC	CASSLGQGTYYGYTF
TRBD1	TRBJ1-1	TRBV5-1	.	TGCGCCAGCAGCCGGGGCAGACAGGGGGCTGGTGGCACTGAAGCTTTCTTT	CASSRGRQGAGGTEAFF
.	TRBJ1-6	TRBV18	.	TGTGCCAGCTCACATCAGGACAAGAATTCACCCCTCCACTTT	CASSHQDKNSPLHF
.	TRBJ2-7	TRBV19	once	TGTGCCAGTAGTATAGCTGGCCAGGGGAATTATTACGAGCAGTACTTC	CASSIAGQGNYYEQYF
.	TRBJ1-5	TRBV6-5	once	TGTGCCAGCAGTCAGATGGCAGATAGCAATCAGCCCCAGCATTTT	CASSQMADSNQPQHF
TRBD1	TRBJ2-7	TRBV6-5	.	TGTGCCAGCAACAGACAGGGGGTTCCCCCCTACGAGCAGTACTTC	CASNRQGVPPYEQYF
TRBD1	TRBJ2-2	TRBV19	.	TGTGCCAGTAGTGAGGGACAGGGTTTGTGGGTCCCAAACACCGGGGAGCTGTTTTTT	CASSEGQGLWVPNTGELFF
TRBD1	TRBJ1-6	TRBV27	.	TGTGCCAGCAGTTTATTGCGGACAGGGCAAAATTCACCCCTCCACTTT	CASSLLRTGQNSPLHF
.	TRBJ2-3	TRBV11-2	.	TGTGCCAGCAGCTTAAGTAGGAGCCCAGGCACAGATACGCAGTATTTT	CASSLSRSPGTDTQYF
.	TRBJ1-6	TRBV6-5	once	TGTGCCAGCAGTTACTCGTCACAGGGTAATTCACCCCTCCACTTT	CASSYSSQGNSPLHF
.	TRBJ2-7	TRBV7-3	.	TGTGCCAGCAGCTTGGGCGGGCCCTACGAGCAGTACTTC	CASSLGGPYEQYF
TRBD1	TRBJ2-7	TRBV24-1	many	TGTGCCACCAGTCAGACGGGACAGGGCTCCTACGAGCAGTACTTC	CATSQTGQGSYEQYF
TRBD1	TRBJ2-4	TRBV28	once	TGTGCCAGCAGCCTGTCGGGACAGGGATACATTCAGTACTTC	CASSLSGQGYIQYF
.	TRBJ1-5	TRBV7-8	.	TGTGCCAGCAGCGCTCGGGACTTCGAGCCCCAGCATTTT	CASSARDFEPQHF
TRBD2	TRBJ2-3	TRBV18	.	TGTGCCAGCTCACCGTTTACGGGGGGGAACACAGATACGCAGTATTTT	CASSPFTGGNTDTQYF
TRBD1	TRBJ1-1	TRBV12-5	.	TGTGCTAGTGGTTTCGGGACAGGGGTGAGGAACACTGAAGCTTTCTTT	CASGFGTGVRNTEAFF
.	TRBJ2-7	TRBV29-1	.	TGCAGCGCCTTTATGGCCCAGGGAACCTACGAGCAGTACTTC	CSAFMAQGTYEQYF
.	TRBJ1-2	TRBV11-2	.	TGTGCCAGCAGCTTAGTCGGCGGCTATGGCTACACCTTC	CASSLVGGYGYTF
.	TRBJ2-7	TRBV6-2/TRBV6-3	.	TGTGCCAGCAGTTTCCTACCCTCCTACGAGCAGTACTTC	CASSFLPSYEQYF